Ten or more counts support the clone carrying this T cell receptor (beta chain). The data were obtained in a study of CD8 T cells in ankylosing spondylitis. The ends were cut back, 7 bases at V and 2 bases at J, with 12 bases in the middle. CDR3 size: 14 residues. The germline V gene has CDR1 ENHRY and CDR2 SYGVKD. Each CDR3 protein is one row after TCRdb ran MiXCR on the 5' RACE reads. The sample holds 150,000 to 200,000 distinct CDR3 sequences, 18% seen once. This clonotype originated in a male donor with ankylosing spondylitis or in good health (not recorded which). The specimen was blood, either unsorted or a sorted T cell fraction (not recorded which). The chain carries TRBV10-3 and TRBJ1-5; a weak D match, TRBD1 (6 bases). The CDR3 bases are TGTGCCATCAAAGGGGGGGAAGGCAATCAGCCCCAGCATTTT. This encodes CAIKGGEGNQPQHF.